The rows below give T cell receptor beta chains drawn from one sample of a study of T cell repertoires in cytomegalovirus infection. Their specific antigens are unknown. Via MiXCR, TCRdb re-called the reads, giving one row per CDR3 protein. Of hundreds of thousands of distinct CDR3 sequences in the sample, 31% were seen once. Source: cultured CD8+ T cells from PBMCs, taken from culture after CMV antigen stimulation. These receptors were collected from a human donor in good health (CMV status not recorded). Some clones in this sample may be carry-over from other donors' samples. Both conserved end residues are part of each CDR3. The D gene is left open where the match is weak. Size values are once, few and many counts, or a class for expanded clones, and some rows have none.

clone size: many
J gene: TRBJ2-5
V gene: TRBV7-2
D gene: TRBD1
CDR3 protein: CASSHRPQGVRETQYF
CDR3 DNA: TGTGCCAGCAGCCACCGCCCGCAGGGGGTGAGAGAGACCCAGTACTTC

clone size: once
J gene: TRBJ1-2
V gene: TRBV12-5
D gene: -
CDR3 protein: CASGLVPAGMGSYGYTF
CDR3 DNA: TGTGCTAGTGGTTTGGTACCGGCAGGAATGGGGAGCTATGGCTACACCTTC

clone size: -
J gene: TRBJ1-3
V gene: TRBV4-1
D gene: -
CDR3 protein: CASSQLTTVSGNTIYF
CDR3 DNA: TGCGCCAGCAGCCAGCTAACGACGGTCTCTGGAAACACCATATATTTT

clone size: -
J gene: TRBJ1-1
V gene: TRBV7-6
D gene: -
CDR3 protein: CASSLGVITEAFF
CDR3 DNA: TGTGCCAGCAGTTTGGGGGTTATCACTGAAGCTTTCTTT

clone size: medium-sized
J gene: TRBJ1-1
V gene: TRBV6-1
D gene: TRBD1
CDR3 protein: CASITGTAYTEAFF
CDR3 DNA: TGTGCCAGCATCACAGGGACAGCTTACACTGAAGCTTTCTTT

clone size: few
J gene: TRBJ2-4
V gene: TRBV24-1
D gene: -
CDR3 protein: CATSDMDRKLAKNIQYF
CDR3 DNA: TGTGCCACCAGTGATATGGACAGAAAGCTAGCCAAAAACATTCAGTACTTC

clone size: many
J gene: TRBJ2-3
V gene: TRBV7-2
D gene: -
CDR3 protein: CASSPNGTPDTQYF
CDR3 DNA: TGTGCCAGCAGCCCCAACGGCACCCCAGATACGCAGTATTTT

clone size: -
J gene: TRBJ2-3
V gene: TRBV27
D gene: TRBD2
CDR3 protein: CASSLDAGGPITTDTQYF
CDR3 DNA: TGTGCCAGCAGTTTAGACGCGGGGGGGCCGATTACTACAGATACGCAGTATTTT

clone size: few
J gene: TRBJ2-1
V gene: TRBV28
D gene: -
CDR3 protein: CASSYEANTIYNEQFF
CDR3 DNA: TGTGCCAGCAGTTATGAAGCCAATACAATCTACAATGAGCAGTTCTTC

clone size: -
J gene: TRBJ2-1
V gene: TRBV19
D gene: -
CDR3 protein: CASSIRAGADEQFF
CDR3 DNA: TGTGCCAGTAGTATACGGGCGGGGGCGGATGAGCAGTTCTTC

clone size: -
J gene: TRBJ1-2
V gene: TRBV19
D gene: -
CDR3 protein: CASISSRTLYGYTF
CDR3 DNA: TGTGCCAGTATTTCGAGCAGGACTCTATATGGCTACACCTTC

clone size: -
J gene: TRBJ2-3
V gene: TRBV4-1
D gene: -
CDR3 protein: CASSQYTQYF
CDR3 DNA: TGCGCCAGCAGCCAGTATACGCAGTATTTT

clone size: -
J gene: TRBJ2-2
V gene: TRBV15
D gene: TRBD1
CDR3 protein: CATSSHRGDTGELFF
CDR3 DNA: TGTGCCACCAGCAGCCACAGGGGGGATACCGGGGAGCTGTTTTTT

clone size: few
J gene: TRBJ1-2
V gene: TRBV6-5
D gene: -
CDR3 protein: CASTLGSGADYGYTF
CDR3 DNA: TGTGCCAGCACCCTTGGTAGTGGGGCAGACTATGGCTACACCTTC

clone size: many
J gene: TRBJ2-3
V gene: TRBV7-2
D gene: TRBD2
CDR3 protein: CASSLRSRGGRRYQQYF
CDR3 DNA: TGTGCCAGCAGCTTACGGTCGCGGGGGGGCCGAAGATACCAACAGTATTTT

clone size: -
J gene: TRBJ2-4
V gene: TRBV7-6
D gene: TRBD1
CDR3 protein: CASSENSGTVKNIQYF
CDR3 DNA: TGTGCCAGCAGCGAGAATTCCGGGACAGTCAAAAACATTCAGTACTTC

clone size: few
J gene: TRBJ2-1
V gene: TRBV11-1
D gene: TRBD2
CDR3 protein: CASSLGGTSGLYNEQFF
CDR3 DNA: TGTGCCAGCAGCTTGGGGGGGACTAGCGGACTTTACAATGAGCAGTTCTTC

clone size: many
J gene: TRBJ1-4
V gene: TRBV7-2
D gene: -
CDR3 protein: CASSLSGRREKLFF
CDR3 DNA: TGTGCCAGCAGCTTATCGGGGCGCAGGGAAAAACTGTTTTTT

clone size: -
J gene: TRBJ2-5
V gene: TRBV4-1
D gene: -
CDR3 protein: CASSQETGLGETQYF
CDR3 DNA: TGCGCCAGCAGCCAAGAAACAGGGCTGGGGGAGACCCAGTACTTC

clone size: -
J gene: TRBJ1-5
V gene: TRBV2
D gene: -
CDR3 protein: CASSRANNQPRHF
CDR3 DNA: TGTGCCAGCAGTAGGGCGAACAATCAGCCCCGGCATTTT

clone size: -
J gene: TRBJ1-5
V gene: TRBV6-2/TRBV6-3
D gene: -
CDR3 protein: CASSYPTFGYSNQPQHF
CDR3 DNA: TGTGCCAGCAGTTACCCCACCTTCGGCTATAGCAATCAGCCCCAGCATTTT

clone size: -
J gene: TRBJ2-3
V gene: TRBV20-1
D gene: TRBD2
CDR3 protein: CSARDSGGVTSTDTQYF
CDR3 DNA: TGCAGTGCTAGAGATAGCGGGGGAGTTACTAGCACAGATACGCAGTATTTT

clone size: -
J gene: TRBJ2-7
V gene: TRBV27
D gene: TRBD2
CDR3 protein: CASSLRGGYEQYF
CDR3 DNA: TGTGCCAGCAGCTTACGCGGGGGCTACGAGCAGTACTTC

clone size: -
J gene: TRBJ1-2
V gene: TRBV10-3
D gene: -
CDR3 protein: CAIRGDGYTF
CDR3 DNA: TGTGCCATCAGGGGGGATGGCTACACCTTC

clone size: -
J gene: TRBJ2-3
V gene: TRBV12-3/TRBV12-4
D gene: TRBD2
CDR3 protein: CASSLRSGGAADTQYF
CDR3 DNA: TGTGCCAGCAGTTTAAGGAGCGGGGGGGCCGCAGATACGCAGTATTTT

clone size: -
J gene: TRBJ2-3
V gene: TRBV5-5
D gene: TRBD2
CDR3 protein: CASSSGAGKYF
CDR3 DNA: TGTGCCAGCAGTTCAGGAGCGGGAAAGTATTTT

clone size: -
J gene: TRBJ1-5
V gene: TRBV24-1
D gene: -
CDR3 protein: CATSDLSGQPQHF
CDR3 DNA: TGTGCCACCAGTGATTTGTCCGGTCAGCCCCAGCATTTT

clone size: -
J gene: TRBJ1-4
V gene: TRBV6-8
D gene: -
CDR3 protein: CASSYARNEKLFF
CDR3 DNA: TGTGCCAGCAGTTACGCGCGAAATGAAAAACTGTTTTTT

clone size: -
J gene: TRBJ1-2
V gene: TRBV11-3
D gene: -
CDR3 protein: CASSFRGGARFF
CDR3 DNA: TGTGCCAGCAGCTTTAGGGGAGGGGCCCGGTTCTTC

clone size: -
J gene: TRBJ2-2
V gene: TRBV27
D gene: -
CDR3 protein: CASSLLAGTVGELFF
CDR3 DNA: TGTGCCAGCAGTTTATTAGCAGGGACGGTCGGGGAGCTGTTTTTT

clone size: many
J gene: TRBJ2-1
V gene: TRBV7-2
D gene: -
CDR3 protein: CASSYPGLPEQFF
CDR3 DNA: TGTGCCAGCAGCTACCCAGGGTTACCTGAGCAGTTCTTC

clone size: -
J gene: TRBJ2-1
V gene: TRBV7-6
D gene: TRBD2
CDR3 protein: CASSFGERGYNEQFF
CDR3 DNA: TGTGCCAGCAGCTTCGGGGAGCGGGGGTACAATGAGCAGTTCTTC

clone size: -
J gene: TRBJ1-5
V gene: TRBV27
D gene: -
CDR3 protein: CASSPAVLSNQPQHF
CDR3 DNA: TGTGCCAGCAGTCCCGCCGTGCTTAGCAATCAGCCCCAGCATTTT

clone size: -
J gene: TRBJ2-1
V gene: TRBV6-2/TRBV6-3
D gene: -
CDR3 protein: CANRNPGGAYNEQFF
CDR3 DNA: TGTGCCAACAGAAATCCCGGGGGAGCTTACAATGAGCAGTTCTTC

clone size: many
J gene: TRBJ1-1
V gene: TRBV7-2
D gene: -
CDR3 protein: CASSLASDPEAFF
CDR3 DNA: TGTGCCAGCAGCTTAGCGTCAGATCCTGAAGCTTTCTTT

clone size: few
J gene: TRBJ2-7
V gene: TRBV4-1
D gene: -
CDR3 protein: CASSQLGASYEQYF
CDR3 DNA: TGCGCCAGCAGCCAACTAGGAGCGTCCTACGAGCAGTACTTC

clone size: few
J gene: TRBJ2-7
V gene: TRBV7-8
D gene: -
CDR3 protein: CASSLEARVIGPYEQYF
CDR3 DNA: TGTGCCAGCAGCTTAGAAGCGAGGGTTATAGGACCCTACGAGCAGTACTTC

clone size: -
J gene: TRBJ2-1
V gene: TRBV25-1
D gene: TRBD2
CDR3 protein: CASSEYRAGGFYNEQFF
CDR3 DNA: TGTGCCAGCAGTGAATATCGAGCGGGGGGGTTCTACAATGAGCAGTTCTTC

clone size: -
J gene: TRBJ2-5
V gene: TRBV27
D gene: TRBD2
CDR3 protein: CASSSDGTSGGETQYF
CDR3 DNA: TGTGCCAGCAGTTCGGACGGGACTAGCGGAGGAGAGACCCAGTACTTC

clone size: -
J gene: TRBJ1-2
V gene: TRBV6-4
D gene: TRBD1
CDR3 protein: CASSESGGQHGYTF
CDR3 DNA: TGTGCCAGCAGTGAATCAGGGGGACAACACGGCTACACCTTC

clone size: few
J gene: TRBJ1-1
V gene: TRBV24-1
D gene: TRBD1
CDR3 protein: CATSDRTGGTEAFF
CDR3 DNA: TGTGCCACCAGTGATCGGACAGGGGGGACTGAAGCTTTCTTT

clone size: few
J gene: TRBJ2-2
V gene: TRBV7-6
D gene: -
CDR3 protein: CASSSPGHPAGELFF
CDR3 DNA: TGTGCCAGCAGCTCCCCGGGACATCCCGCCGGGGAGCTGTTTTTT

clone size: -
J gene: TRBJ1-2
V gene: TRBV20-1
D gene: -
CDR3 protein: CSARVGSNYGYTF
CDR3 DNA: TGCAGTGCTAGAGTCGGCAGCAACTATGGCTACACCTTC

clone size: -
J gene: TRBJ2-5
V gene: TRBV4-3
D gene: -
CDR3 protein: CASSQGRTTGGTQYF
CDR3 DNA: TGCGCCAGCAGCCAAGGGAGGACCACTGGGGGGACCCAGTACTTC

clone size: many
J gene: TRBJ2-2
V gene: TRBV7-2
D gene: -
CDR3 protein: CASSLTVGGARGELFF
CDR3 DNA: TGTGCCAGCAGCTTGACGGTTGGCGGGGCAAGGGGGGAGCTGTTTTTT

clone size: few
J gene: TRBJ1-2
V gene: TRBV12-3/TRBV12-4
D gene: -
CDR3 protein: CASSLSRANGYTF
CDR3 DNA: TGTGCCAGCAGTTTATCCAGGGCAAATGGCTACACCTTC

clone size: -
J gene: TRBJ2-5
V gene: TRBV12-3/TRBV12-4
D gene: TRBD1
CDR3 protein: CANIRDSPQETQYF
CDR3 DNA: TGCGCCAACATTAGGGACAGCCCGCAAGAGACCCAGTACTTC

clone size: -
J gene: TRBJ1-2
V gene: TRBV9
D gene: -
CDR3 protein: CASSVRDGYSYGYTF
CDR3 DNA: TGTGCCAGCAGCGTCCGGGATGGTTACTCCTATGGCTACACCTTC

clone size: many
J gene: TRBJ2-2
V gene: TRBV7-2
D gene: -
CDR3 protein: CASSLFPGAGPGELFF
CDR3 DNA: TGTGCCAGCAGCTTATTCCCCGGGGCCGGTCCCGGGGAGCTGTTTTTT

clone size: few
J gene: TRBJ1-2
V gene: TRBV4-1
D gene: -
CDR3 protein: CASSQEKGGYTF
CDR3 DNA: TGCGCCAGCAGCCAGGAAAAGGGCGGCTACACCTTC

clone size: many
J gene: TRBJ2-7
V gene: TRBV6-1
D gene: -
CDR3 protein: CASSDRAGGGRQYF
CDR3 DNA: TGTGCCAGCAGTGACCGGGCAGGTGGAGGCAGGCAGTACTTC

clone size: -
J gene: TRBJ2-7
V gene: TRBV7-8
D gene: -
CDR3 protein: CASSFRAREQYF
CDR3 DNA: TGTGCCAGCAGCTTCAGGGCTCGGGAGCAGTACTTC

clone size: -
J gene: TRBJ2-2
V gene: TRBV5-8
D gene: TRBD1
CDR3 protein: CASSLSLTGSGELFF
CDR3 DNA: TGTGCCAGCAGCCTCTCCCTGACAGGGTCCGGGGAGCTGTTTTTT

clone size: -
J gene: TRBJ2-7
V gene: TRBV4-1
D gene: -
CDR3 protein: CASSQDGRNSYEQYF
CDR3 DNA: TGCGCCAGCAGCCAAGATGGGAGAAATTCCTACGAGCAGTACTTC

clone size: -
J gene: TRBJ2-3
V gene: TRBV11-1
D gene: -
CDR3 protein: CASSLDGIGADTQYF
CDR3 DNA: TGTGCCAGCAGCTTAGATGGGATTGGGGCAGATACGCAGTATTTT

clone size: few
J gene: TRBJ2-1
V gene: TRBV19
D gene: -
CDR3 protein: CASSFDAYNEQFF
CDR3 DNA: TGTGCCAGTAGTTTCGATGCGTACAATGAGCAGTTCTTC

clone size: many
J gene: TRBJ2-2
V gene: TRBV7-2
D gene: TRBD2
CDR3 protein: CASSLAASGSYTGELFF
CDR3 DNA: TGTGCCAGCAGCTTAGCGGCTAGCGGGTCCTACACCGGGGAGCTGTTTTTT